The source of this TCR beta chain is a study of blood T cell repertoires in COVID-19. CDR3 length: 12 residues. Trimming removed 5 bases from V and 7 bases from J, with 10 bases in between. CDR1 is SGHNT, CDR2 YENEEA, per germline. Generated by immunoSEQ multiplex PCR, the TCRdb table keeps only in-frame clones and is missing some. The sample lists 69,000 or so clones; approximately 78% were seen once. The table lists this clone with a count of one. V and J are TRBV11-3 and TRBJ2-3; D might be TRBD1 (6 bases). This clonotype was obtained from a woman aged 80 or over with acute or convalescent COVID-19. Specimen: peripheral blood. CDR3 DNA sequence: TGTGCCAGCAGCCCGGACAGCAATACGCAGTATTTT. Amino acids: CASSPDSNTQYF.